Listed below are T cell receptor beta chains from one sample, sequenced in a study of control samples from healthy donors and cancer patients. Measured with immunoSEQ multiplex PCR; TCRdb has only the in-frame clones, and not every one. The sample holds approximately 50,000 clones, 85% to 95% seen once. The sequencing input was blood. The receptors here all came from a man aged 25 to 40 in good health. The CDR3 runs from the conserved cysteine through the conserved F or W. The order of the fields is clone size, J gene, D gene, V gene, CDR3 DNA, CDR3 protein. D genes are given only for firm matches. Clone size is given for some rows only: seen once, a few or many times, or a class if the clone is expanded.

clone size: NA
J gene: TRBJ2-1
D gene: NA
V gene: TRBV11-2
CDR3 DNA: TGTGCCAGCAGCTTACGACTAGGGACTCCCAATGAGCAGTTCTTC
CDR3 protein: CASSLRLGTPNEQFF

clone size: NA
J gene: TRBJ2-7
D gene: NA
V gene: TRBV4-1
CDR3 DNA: TGCGCCAGCAGCAGACAGGCTAACGAGCAGTACTTC
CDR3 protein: CASSRQANEQYF

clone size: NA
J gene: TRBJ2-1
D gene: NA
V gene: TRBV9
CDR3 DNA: TGTGCCAGCAGCTCCAGAGGGGGGTCTAGAGATGAGCAGTTCTTC
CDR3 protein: CASSSRGGSRDEQFF

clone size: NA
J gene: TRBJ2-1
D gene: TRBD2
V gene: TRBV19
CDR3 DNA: TGTGCCAGTACCCTGGGACTAGCGGGCGGGGGCGAGCAGTTCTTC
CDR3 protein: CASTLGLAGGGEQFF

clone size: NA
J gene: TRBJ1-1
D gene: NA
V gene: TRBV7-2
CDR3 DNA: TGTGCCAGCAGCTTAGTCCCCAGGGCGGGCACTGAAGCTTTCTTT
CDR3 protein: CASSLVPRAGTEAFF

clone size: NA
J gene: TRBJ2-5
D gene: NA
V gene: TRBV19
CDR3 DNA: TGTGCCAGTAGTATAGTATTGGTCCAAAGGGAGACCCAGTACTTC
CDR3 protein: CASSIVLVQRETQYF

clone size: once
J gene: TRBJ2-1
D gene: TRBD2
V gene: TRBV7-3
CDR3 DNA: TGTGCCAGCAGCTTATTCGCTAGCGGGATACCAAGCTCCTACAATGAGCAGTTCTTC
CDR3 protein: CASSLFASGIPSSYNEQFF

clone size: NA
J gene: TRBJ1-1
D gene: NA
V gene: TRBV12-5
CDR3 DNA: TGTGCTAGTGGTTTGGGGACAGTAGAAGCTTTCTTT
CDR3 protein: CASGLGTVEAFF

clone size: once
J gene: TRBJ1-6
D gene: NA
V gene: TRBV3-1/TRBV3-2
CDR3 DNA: TGTGCCAGCAGCCAAGGGGGACTGGACGTACCTTATAATTCACCCCTCCACTTT
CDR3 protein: CASSQGGLDVPYNSPLHF

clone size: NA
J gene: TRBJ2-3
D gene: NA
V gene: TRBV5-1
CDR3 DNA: TGCGCCAGCAGCTTGGGAACTAGCACAGATACGCAGTATTTT
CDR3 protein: CASSLGTSTDTQYF

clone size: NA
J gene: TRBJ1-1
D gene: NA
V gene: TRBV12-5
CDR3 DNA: TGTGCTACCGGAAATTCAGGAAACACTGAAGCTTTCTTT
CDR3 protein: CATGNSGNTEAFF

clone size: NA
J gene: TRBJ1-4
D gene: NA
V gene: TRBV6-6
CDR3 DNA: TGTGCCAGCAGTTACTCATCGGGGGGCCGTGTTGAAAAACTGTTTTTT
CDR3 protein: CASSYSSGGRVEKLFF

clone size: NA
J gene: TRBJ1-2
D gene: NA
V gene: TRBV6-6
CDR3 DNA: TGTGCCAGCAGTTACTTCGAGGTACAGGAAAACTATGGCTACACCTTC
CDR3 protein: CASSYFEVQENYGYTF

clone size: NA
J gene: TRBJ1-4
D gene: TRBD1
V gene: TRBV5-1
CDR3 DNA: TGCGCCAGCAGCTTGGCGGGGACAGGGAGTTCAGCTAATGAAAAACTGTTTTTT
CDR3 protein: CASSLAGTGSSANEKLFF

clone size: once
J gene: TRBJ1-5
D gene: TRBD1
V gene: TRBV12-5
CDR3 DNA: TGTGCTAGTGCCACTAGGGACAGGGGAAATCAGCCCCAGCATTTT
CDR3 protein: CASATRDRGNQPQHF

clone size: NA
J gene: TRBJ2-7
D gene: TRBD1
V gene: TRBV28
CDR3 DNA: TGTGCCAGCAGTTTGGATTTTCAACAGGGGTACGAGCAGTACTTC
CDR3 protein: CASSLDFQQGYEQYF

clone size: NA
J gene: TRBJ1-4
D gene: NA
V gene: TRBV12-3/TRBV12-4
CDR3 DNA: TGTGCCAGCAGTTTAGCGGGCAAACTGTTTTTT
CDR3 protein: CASSLAGKLFF